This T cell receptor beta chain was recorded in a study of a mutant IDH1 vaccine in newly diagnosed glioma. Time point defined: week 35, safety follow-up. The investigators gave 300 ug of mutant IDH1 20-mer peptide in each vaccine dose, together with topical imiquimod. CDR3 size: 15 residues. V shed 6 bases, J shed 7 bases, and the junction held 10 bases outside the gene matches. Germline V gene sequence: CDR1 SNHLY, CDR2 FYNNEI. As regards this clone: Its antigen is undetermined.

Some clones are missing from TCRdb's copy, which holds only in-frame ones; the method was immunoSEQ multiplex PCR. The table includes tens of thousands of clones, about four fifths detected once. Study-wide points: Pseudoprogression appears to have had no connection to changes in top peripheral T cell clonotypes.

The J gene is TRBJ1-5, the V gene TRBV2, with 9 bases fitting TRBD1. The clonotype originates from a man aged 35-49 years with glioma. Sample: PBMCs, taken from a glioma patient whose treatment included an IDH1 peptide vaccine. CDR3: CASRPPGQGGQPQHF. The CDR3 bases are TGTGCCAGCAGGCCCCCGGGACAGGGTGGGCAGCCCCAGCATTTT.